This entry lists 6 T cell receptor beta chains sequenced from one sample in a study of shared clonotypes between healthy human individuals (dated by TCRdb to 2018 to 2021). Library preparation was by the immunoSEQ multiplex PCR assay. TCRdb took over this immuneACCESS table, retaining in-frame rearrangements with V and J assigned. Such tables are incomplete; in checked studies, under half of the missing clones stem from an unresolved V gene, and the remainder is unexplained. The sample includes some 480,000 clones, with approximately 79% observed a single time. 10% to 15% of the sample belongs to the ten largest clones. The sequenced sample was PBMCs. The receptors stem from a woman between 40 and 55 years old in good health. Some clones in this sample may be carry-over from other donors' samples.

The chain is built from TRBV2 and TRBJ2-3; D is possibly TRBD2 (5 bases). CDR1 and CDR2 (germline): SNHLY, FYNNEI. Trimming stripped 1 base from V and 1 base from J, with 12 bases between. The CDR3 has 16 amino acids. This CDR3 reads CASSEGRLPRTDTQYF. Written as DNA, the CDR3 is TGTGCCAGCAGTGAAGGTAGACTACCTCGCACAGATACGCAGTATTTT.

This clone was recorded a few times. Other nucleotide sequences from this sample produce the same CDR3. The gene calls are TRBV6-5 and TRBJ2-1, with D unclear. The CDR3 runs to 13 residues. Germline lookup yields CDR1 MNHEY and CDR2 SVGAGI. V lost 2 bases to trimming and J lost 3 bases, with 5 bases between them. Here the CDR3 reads CASSYGGYNEQFF. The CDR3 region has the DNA TGTGCCAGCAGTTACGGCGGCTACAATGAGCAGTTCTTC.

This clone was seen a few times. The CDR3 DNA reads TGTGCCAGCAGCTTGGGACAGGGATTTTACGAGCAGTACTTC. This gives the protein CASSLGQGFYEQYF. V gene TRBV11-1 combines with J gene TRBJ2-7; 9 nucleotides agree with TRBD1. The CDR3 has 14 residues. Trimming cost V 3 bases and J 4 bases; bases outside gene matches: 4. Looked up from germline, CDR1 is SGHAT and CDR2 is FQDESV (reference sequence).

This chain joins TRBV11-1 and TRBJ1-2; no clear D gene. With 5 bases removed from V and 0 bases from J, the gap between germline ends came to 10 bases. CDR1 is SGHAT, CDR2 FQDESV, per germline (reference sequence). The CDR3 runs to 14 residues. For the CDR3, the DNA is TGTGCCAGCAGCCACGCCGTTTCTAACTATGGCTACACCTTC. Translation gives CASSHAVSNYGYTF.

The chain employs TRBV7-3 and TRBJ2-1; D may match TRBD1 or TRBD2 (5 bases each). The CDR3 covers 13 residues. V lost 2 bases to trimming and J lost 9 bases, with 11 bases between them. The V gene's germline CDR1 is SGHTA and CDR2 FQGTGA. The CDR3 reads CASSLGGSSEQFF. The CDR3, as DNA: TGTGCCAGCAGCTTAGGGGGATCGAGTGAGCAGTTCTTC. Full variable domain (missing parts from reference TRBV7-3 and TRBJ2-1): GAGVSQTPSNKVTEKGKYVELRCDPISGHTALYWYRQSLGQGPEFLIYFQGTGAADDSGLPNDRFFAVRPEGSVSTLKIQRTERGDSAVYLCASSLGGSSEQFFGPGTRLTVL.

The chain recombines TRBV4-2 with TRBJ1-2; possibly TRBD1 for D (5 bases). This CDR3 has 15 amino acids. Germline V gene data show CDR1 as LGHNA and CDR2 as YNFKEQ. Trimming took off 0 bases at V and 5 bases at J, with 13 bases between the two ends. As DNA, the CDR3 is TGTGCCAGCAGCCAAGAATTCGGGGGGTCGTATGGCTACACCTTC. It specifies CASSQEFGGSYGYTF.